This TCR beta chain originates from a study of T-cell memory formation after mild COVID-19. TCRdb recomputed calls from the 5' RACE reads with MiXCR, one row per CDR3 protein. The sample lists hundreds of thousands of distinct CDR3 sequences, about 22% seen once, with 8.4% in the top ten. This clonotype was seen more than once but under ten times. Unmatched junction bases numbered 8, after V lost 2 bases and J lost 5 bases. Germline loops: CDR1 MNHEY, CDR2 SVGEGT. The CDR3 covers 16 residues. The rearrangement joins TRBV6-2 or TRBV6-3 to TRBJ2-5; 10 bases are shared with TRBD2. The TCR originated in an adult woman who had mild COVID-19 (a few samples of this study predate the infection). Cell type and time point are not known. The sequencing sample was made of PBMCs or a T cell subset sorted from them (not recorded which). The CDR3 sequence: CASSYGLAGVGETQYF. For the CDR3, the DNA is TGTGCCAGCAGTTACGGGCTAGCGGGAGTTGGGGAGACCCAGTACTTC.